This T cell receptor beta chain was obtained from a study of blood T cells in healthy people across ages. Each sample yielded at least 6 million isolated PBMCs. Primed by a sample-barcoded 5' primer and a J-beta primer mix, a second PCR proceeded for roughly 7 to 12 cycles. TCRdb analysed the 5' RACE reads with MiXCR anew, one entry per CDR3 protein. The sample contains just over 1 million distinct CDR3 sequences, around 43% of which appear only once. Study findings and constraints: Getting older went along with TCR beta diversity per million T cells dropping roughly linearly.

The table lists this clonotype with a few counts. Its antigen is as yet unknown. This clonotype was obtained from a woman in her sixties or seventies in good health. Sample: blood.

DNA for the CDR3: TGCAGTGCTGGAAGACTAGCGGGACAAGAGACCCAGTACTTC. It codes for CSAGRLAGQETQYF. The rearrangement uses TRBV20-1 and TRBJ2-5; TRBD2 matches at 11 bases. CDR3 length: 14 amino acids. The trim removed 5 bases at V and 2 bases at J, leaving 4 bases unmatched. Germline-derived CDR1 and CDR2 are DFQATT and SNEGSKA (reference sequence).